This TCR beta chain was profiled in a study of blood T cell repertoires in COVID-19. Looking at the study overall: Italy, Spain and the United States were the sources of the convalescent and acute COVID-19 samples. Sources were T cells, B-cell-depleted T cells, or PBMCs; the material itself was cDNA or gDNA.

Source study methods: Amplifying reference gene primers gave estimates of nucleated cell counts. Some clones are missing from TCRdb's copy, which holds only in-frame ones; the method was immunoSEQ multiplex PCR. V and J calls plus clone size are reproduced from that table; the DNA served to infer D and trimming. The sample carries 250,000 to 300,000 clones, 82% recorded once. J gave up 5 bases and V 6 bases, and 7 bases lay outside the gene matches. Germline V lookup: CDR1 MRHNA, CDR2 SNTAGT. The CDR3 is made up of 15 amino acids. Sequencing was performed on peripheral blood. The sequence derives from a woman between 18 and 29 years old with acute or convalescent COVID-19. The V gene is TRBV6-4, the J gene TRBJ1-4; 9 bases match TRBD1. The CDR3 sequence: CASSSGTGPNEKLFF. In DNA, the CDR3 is TGTGCCAGCAGCTCCGGGACAGGGCCCAATGAAAAACTGTTTTTT.